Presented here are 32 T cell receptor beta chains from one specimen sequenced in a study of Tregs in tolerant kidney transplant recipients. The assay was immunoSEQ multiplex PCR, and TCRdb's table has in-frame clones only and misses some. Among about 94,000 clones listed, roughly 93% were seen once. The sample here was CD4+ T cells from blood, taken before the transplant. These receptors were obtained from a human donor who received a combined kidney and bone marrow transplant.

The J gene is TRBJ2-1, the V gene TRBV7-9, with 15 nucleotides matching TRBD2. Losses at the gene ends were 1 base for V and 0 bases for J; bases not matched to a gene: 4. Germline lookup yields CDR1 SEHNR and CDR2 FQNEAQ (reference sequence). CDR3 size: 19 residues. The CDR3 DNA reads TGTGCCAGCAGCTTAGGGGGACTAGCGGGAGGCGTCTCCTACAATGAGCAGTTCTTC. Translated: CASSLGGLAGGVSYNEQFF.

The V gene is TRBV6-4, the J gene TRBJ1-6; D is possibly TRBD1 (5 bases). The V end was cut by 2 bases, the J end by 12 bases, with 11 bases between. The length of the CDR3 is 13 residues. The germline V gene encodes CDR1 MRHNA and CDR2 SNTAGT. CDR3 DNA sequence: TGTGCCAGCAGTGACGGACTCGGGGGACCCCTCCACTTT. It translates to CASSDGLGGPLHF.

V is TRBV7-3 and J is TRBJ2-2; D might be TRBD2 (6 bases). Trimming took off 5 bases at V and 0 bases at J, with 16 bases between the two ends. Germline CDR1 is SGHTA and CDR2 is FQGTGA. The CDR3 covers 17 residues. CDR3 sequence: CASSPPGGGANTGELFF. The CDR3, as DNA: TGTGCCAGCAGCCCCCCTGGGGGAGGAGCGAACACCGGGGAGCTGTTTTTT.

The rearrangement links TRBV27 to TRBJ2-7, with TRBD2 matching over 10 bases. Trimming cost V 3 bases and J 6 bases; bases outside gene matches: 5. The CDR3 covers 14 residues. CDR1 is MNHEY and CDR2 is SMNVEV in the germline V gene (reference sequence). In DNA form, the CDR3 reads TGTGCCAGCAGTTTTTCTAGCGGGAGACCCGAGCAGTACTTC. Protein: CASSFSSGRPEQYF.

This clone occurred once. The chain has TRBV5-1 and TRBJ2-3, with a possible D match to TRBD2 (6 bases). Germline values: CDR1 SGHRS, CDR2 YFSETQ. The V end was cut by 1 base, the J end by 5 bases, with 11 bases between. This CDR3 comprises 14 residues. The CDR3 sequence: CASSLNGGIDTQYF. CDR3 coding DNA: TGCGCCAGCAGCTTGAACGGGGGTATAGATACGCAGTATTTT.

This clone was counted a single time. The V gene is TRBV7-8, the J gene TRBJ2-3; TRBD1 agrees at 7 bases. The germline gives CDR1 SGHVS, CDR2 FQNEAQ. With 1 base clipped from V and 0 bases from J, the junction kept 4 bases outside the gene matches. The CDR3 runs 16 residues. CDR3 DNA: TGTGCCAGCAGCTTAGTAAGGGACAGAAGCACAGATACGCAGTATTTT. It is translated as CASSLVRDRSTDTQYF.

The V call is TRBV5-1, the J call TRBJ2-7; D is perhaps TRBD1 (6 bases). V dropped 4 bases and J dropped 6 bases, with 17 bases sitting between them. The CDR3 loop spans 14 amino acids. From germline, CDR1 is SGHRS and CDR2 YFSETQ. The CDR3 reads CASSGRGHSGEQYF. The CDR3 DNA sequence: TGCGCCAGCAGCGGCCGGGGACACTCCGGCGAGCAGTACTTC.

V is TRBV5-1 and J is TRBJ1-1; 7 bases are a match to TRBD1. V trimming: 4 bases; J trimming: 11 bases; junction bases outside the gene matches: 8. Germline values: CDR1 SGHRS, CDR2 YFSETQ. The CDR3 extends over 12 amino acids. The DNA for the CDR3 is TGCGCCAGCAGCCCAAGGGGGCGCGGCGCTTTCTTT. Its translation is CASSPRGRGAFF.

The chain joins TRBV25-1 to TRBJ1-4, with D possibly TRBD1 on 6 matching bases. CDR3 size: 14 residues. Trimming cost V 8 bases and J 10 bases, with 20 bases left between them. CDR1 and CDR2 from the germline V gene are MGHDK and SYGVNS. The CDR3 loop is CASSGGRGLGKLFF. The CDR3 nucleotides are TGTGCCAGCTCCGGGGGGCGGGGGTTGGGAAAACTGTTTTTT.

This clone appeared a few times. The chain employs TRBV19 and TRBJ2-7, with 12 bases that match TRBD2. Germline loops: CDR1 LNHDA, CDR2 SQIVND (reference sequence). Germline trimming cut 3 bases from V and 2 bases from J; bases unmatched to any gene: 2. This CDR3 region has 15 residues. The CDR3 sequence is CASSIGLAGTYEQYF. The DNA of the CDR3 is TGTGCCAGTAGTATCGGACTAGCGGGAACCTACGAGCAGTACTTC.

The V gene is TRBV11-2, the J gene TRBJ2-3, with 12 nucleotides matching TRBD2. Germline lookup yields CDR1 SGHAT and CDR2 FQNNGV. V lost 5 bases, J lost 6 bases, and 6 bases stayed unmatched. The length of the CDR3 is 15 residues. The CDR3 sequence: CASSLTSGRRDTQYF. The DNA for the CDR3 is TGTGCCAGCAGCCTTACTAGCGGGAGGAGGGATACGCAGTATTTT.

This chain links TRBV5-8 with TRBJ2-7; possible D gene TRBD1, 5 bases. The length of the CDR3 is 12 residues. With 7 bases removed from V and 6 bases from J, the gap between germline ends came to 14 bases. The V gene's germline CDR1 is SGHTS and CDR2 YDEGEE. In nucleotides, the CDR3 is TGTGCCAGCGAGGTGGCAGGGTCCGAGCAGTACTTC. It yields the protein CASEVAGSEQYF. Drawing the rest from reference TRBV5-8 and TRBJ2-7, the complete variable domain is EAGVTQSPTHLIKTRGQQATLRCSPISGHTSVYWYQQALGLGLQFLLWYDEGEERNRGNFPPRFSGRQFPNYSSELNVNALELEDSALYLCASEVAGSEQYFGPGTRLTVT.

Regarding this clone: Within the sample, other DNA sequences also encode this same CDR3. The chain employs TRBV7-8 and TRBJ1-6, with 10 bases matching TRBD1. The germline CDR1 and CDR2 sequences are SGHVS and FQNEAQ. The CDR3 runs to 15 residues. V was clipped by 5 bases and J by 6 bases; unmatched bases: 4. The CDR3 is CASSTGQGGNSPLHF. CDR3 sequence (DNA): TGTGCCAGCAGCACCGGACAGGGGGGTAATTCACCCCTCCACTTT.

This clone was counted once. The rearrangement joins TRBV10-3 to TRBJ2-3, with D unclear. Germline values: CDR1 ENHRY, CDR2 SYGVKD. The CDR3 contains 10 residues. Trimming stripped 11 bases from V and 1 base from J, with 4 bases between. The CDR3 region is CASGTDTQYF. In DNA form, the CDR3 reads TGTGCCTCGGGCACAGATACGCAGTATTTT.

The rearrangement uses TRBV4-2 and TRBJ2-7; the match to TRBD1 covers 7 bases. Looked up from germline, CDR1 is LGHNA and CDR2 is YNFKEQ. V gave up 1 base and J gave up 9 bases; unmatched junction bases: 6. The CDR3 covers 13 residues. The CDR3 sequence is CASSQARGLGQYF. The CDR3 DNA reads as TGTGCCAGCAGCCAAGCCAGGGGGTTAGGGCAGTACTTC.

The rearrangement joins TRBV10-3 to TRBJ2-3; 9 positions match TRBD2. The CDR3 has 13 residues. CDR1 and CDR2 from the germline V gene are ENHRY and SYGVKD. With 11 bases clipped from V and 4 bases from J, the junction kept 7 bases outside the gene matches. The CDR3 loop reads CAAAGGVADTQYF. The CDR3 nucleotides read TGTGCCGCCGCGGGAGGGGTGGCAGATACGCAGTATTTT.

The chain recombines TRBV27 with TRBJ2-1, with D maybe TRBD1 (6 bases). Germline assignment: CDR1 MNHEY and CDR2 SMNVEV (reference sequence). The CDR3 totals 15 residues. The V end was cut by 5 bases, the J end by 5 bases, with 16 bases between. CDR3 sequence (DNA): TGTGCCAGCAGTCCACGACAGGCAGGGAACAATGAGCAGTTCTTC. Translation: CASSPRQAGNNEQFF.

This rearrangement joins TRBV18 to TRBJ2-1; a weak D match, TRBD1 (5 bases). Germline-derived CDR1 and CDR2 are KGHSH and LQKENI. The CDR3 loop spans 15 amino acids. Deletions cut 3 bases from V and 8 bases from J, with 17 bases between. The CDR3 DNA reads TGTGCCAGCTCACCGCCCAGGCTGACAGCTTATGAGCAGTTCTTC. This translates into CASSPPRLTAYEQFF.

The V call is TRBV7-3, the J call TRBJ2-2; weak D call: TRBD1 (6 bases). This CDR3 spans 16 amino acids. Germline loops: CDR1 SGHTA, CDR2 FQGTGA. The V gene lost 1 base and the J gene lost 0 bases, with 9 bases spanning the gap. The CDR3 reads CASSLMQGSNTGELFF. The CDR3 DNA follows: TGTGCCAGCAGCTTAATGCAGGGGTCGAACACCGGGGAGCTGTTTTTT.

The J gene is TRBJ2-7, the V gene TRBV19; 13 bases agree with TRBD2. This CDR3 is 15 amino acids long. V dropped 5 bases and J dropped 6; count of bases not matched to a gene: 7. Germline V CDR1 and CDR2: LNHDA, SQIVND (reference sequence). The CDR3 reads CASSVTGTSGTEQYF. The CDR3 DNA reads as TGTGCCAGTAGTGTTACCGGGACTAGCGGGACCGAGCAGTACTTC. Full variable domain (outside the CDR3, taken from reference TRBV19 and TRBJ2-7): DGGITQSPKYLFRKEGQNVTLSCEQNLNHDAMYWYRQDPGQGLRLIYYSQIVNDFQKGDIAEGYSVSREKKESFPLTVTSAQKNPTAFYLCASSVTGTSGTEQYFGPGTRLTVT.

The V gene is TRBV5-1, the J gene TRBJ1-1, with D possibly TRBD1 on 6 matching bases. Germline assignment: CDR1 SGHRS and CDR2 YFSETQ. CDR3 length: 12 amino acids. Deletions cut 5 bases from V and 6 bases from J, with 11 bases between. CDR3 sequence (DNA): TGCGCCAGCAGACAACAGGGAGCTGAAGCTTTCTTT. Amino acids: CASRQQGAEAFF.

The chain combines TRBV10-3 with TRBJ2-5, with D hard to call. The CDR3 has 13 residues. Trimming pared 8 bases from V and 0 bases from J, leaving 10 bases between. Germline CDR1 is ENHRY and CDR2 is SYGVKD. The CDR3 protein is CAIGISYQETQYF. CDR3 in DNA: TGTGCCATCGGCATTTCGTACCAAGAGACCCAGTACTTC.

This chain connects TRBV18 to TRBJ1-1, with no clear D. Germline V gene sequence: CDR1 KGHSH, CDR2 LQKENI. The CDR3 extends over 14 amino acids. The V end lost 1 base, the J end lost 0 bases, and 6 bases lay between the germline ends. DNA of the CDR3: TGTGCCAGCTCACCACGAGGTATGAACACTGAAGCTTTCTTT. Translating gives CASSPRGMNTEAFF.

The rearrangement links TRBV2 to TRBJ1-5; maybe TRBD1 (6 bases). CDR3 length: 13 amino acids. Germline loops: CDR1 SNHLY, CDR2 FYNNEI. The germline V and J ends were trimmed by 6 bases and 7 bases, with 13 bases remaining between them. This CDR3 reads CASRRQVSQPQHF. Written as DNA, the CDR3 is TGTGCCAGCAGACGACAGGTTAGCCAGCCCCAGCATTTT.

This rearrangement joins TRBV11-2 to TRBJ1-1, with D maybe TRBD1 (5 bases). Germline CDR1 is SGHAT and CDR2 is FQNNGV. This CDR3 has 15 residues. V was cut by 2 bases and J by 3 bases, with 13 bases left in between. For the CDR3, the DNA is TGTGCCAGCAGCTTAAGAGTGGACATCTACACTGAAGCTTTCTTT. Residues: CASSLRVDIYTEAFF.

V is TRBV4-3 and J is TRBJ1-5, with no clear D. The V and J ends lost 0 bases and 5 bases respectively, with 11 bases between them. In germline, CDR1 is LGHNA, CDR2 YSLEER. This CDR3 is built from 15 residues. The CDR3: CASSQDLGVDQPQHF. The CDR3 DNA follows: TGCGCCAGCAGCCAAGATCTGGGAGTTGATCAGCCCCAGCATTTT.

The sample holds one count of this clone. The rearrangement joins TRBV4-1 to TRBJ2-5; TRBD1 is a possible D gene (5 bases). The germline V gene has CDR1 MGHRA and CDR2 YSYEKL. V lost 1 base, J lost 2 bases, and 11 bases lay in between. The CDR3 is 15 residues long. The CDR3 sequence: CASSQVTGAQETQYF. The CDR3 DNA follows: TGCGCCAGCAGCCAAGTTACAGGAGCTCAAGAGACCCAGTACTTC.

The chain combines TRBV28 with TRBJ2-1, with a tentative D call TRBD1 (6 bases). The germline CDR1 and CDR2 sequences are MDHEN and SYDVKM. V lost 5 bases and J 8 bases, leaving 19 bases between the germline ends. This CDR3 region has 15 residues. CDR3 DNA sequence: TGTGCCAGCAGTCCCAAAGGGACAACGAACGATGAGCAGTTCTTC. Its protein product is CASSPKGTTNDEQFF.

This chain's CDR3 is CASSRTPQGWGYGYTF. CDR3 nucleotide sequence: TGTGCCAGCAGTCGAACACCCCAGGGGTGGGGCTATGGCTACACCTTC. The V call is TRBV6-4, the J call TRBJ1-2, with D perhaps matching TRBD1 (6 bases). Germline CDR1 reads MRHNA; CDR2 reads SNTAGT. V gave up 5 bases and J gave up 4 bases, with 20 bases separating them. The CDR3 runs to 16 residues.

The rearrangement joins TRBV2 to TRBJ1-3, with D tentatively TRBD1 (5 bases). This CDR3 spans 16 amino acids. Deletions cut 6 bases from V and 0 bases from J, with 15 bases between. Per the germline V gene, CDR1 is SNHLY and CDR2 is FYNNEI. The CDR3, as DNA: TGTGCCAGCAGCCCCAGTACAGGCCTCTCTGGAAACACCATATATTTT. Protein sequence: CASSPSTGLSGNTIYF.

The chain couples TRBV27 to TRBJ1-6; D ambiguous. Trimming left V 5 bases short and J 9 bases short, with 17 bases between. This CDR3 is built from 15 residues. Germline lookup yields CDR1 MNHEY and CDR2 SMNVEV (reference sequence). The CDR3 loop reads CASSPRKRESSPLHF. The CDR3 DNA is TGTGCCAGCAGTCCAAGAAAACGGGAGAGTTCACCCCTCCACTTT.

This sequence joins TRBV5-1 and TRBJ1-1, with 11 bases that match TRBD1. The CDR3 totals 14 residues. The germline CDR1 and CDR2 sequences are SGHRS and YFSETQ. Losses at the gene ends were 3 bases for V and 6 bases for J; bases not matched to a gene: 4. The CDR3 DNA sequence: TGCGCCAGCAGCTGGGACAGGGGGGAGGCTGAAGCTTTCTTT. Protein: CASSWDRGEAEAFF.